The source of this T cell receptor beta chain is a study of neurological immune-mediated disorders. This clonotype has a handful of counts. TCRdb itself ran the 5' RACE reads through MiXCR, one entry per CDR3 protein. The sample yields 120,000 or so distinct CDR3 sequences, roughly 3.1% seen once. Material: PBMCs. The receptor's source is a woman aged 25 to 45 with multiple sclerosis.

CDR3 DNA sequence: TGTGCTAGTGGCATTAGGGTAGAGGAGCCCCAGCATTTT. Protein product: CASGIRVEEPQHF. This chain connects TRBV12-5 to TRBJ1-5; D is uncertain. The CDR3 is 13 amino acids. Germline CDR1 LGHNT, CDR2 FRNRAP. Trimming took 6 bases from V and 8 from J, leaving 14 bases between them.